The 17 T cell receptor beta chains in this list originate from one sample, sequenced in a study of shared clonotypes between healthy human individuals (dated by TCRdb to the early 2020s). Library preparation used the immunoSEQ multiplex PCR assay. Not all clones reach the TCRdb copy of this immuneACCESS table, which keeps in-frame sequences only. Checked studies attribute under half of the gap to unresolved V genes and leave the rest unexplained. This sample is represented by 2.5 million or so clones; roughly nine tenths of them were singletons. The top ten constitute around 0.15% of the sample. The sample was naive CD4+ T cells sorted from blood. According to the study, the label for this sample's cell subset or site signals: CD45RA+ positively selected. The receptors come from a man aged 18 to 30 in good health.

The genes are TRBV25-1 and TRBJ2-1; D gene ambiguous. Trimming removed 6 bases from V and 11 bases from J, with 14 bases in between. The CDR3 is made up of 12 amino acids. From germline, CDR1 is MGHDK and CDR2 SYGVNS. The CDR3 region is CASSEGGFQQFF. The CDR3, as DNA: TGTGCCAGCAGCGAAGGTGGATTTCAGCAGTTCTTC.

This chain connects TRBV18 to TRBJ2-1; D call uncertain. Germline V gene data show CDR1 as KGHSH and CDR2 as LQKENI. The CDR3 has 15 amino acids. V dropped 3 bases and J dropped 4 bases, with 13 bases sitting between them. As DNA, the CDR3 is TGTGCCAGCTCACCCCCAGGTGACAATTACAATGAGCAGTTCTTC. Its translation: CASSPPGDNYNEQFF. The full variable domain, in which reference TRBV18 and TRBJ2-1 provide the parts outside the CDR3, is NAGVMQNPRHLVRRRGQEARLRCSPMKGHSHVYWYRQLPEEGLKFMVYLQKENIIDESGMPKERFSAEFPKEGPSILRIQQVVRGDSAAYFCASSPPGDNYNEQFFGPGTRLTVL.

The chain carries TRBV30 and TRBJ1-2, with unresolved D. The CDR3 consists of 13 residues. Trimming shortened V by 0 bases and J by 6 bases, and 11 bases separated the two germline ends. Looked up from germline, CDR1 is GTSNPN and CDR2 is SVGIG (reference sequence). CDR3 bases: TGTGCCTGGAGTGTAGTCGCCGAGAATGGCTACACCTTC. Translated, it gives CAWSVVAENGYTF. Variable domain in full (rest from reference TRBV30 and TRBJ1-2): SQTIHQWPATLVQPVGSPLSLECTVEGTSNPNLYWYRQAAGRGLQLLFYSVGIGQISSEVPQNLSASRPQDRQFILSSKKLLLSDSGFYLCAWSVVAENGYTFGSGTRLTVV.

This clone was seen a single time. The chain recombines TRBV2 with TRBJ2-3; possibly TRBD1 or TRBD2 for D (5 bases each). CDR3 length equals 14 residues. Trimming took off 8 bases at V and 0 bases at J, with 12 bases between the two ends. Germline V gene data show CDR1 as SNHLY and CDR2 as FYNNEI. The CDR3 region is CASGSEGSTDTQYF. CDR3 bases: TGTGCCAGCGGAAGTGAGGGGAGCACAGATACGCAGTATTTT.

The chain links TRBV15 to TRBJ2-1, with D possibly being TRBD2 (5 bases). The CDR3 consists of 16 residues. V lost 2 bases and J lost 10, with 21 bases in between. Germline V lookup: CDR1 LNHNV, CDR2 YYDKDF (reference sequence). The CDR3: CATSRTGSSGPREQFF. The CDR3 DNA sequence: TGTGCCACCAGCAGAACGGGTTCCAGCGGACCGCGAGAGCAGTTCTTC.

A remark on this clone: Distinct nucleotide sequences in the sample also encode this CDR3. V is TRBV18 and J is TRBJ1-2; no reliable D call. Trimming left V 2 bases short and J 1 base short, with 5 bases between. The germline CDR1 and CDR2 sequences are KGHSH and LQKENI. This CDR3 has 13 residues. The DNA of the CDR3 is TGTGCCAGCTCACCAGAAGTTAACTATGGCTACACCTTC. Translation gives CASSPEVNYGYTF. Together with reference TRBV18 and TRBJ1-2, the CDR3 gives the full variable domain: NAGVMQNPRHLVRRRGQEARLRCSPMKGHSHVYWYRQLPEEGLKFMVYLQKENIIDESGMPKERFSAEFPKEGPSILRIQQVVRGDSAAYFCASSPEVNYGYTFGSGTRLTVV.

This chain joins TRBV4-2 and TRBJ2-3; the match to TRBD2 covers 11 bases. This CDR3 is built from 18 residues. Germline values: CDR1 LGHNA, CDR2 YNFKEQ. Unmatched junction bases numbered 9, after V lost 4 bases and J lost 0 bases. CDR3 amino acids: CASSRRPSGGLSTDTQYF. The DNA for the CDR3 is TGTGCCAGCAGCCGCCGCCCTAGCGGGGGGCTTAGCACAGATACGCAGTATTTT.

This chain connects TRBV6-4 to TRBJ1-2; D is possibly TRBD1 (6 bases). Per germline, CDR1 MRHNA and CDR2 SNTAGT. The CDR3 runs to 12 residues. Trimming took off 6 bases at V and 8 bases at J, with 13 bases between the two ends. In DNA, the CDR3 is TGTGCCAGCAGCCACCAGGGGACGGGCTACACCTTC. Residues: CASSHQGTGYTF.

The rearrangement links TRBV6-1 to TRBJ1-5; D may be TRBD1 (5 bases). Trimming left V 6 bases short and J 4 bases short, with 10 bases between. From germline, CDR1 is MNHNS and CDR2 SASEGT. CDR3 length: 13 residues. CDR3 sequence (DNA): TGTGCCAGCAGGGTGGAGGGGAATCAGCCCCAGCATTTT. Protein sequence: CASRVEGNQPQHF.

This chain joins TRBV28 and TRBJ2-1; possibly TRBD2 for D (6 bases). The CDR3 consists of 16 residues. Trimming left V 6 bases short and J 1 base short, with 16 bases between. Germline V gives CDR1 MDHEN, CDR2 SYDVKM. CDR3 region: CASSLPSSGSYNEQFF. DNA of the CDR3: TGTGCCAGCAGCCTCCCGAGCAGCGGGTCCTACAATGAGCAGTTCTTC.

J is TRBJ1-2 and V is TRBV4-3; 10 bases are a match to TRBD1. CDR1 and CDR2 (germline): LGHNA, YSLEER. J lost 6 bases, V lost 4 bases, and 11 bases had no gene match. The CDR3 is made up of 16 amino acids. Written as DNA, the CDR3 is TGCGCCAGCAGCCTATCCGGAGGACAGGGGGGAGATGGCTACACCTTC. Protein: CASSLSGGQGGDGYTF.

The chain has TRBV28 and TRBJ2-7; TRBD1 aligns across 7 bases. Germline CDR1 reads MDHEN; CDR2 reads SYDVKM. This CDR3 is built from 15 residues. Losses at the gene ends were 2 bases for V and 0 bases for J; bases not matched to a gene: 4. CDR3 amino acids: CASSLGRGSSYEQYF. For the CDR3, the DNA is TGTGCCAGCAGTTTAGGCAGGGGGAGCTCCTACGAGCAGTACTTC.

This chain links TRBV6-6 with TRBJ2-7, with unresolved D. Per germline, CDR1 MNHNY and CDR2 SVGAGI (reference sequence). CDR3 length: 15 residues. V shed 0 bases and J shed 0 bases, with 9 bases lying between them. CDR3 region: CASSYSYRFSYEQYF. CDR3 sequence (DNA): TGTGCCAGCAGTTACTCCTACAGATTCTCCTACGAGCAGTACTTC.

The V gene is TRBV28, the J gene TRBJ2-4; 8 nucleotides line up with TRBD1. The CDR3 spans 15 residues. The ends lost 4 bases at V and 8 bases at J; junction bases unmatched: 10. CDR1 is MDHEN, CDR2 SYDVKM, per germline. CDR3 in amino acids: CASSSDRAIGDIQYF. For the CDR3, the DNA is TGTGCCAGCAGTTCGGACAGGGCCATAGGGGACATTCAGTACTTC.

This clone is a singleton in its sample. Additional DNA sequences in this sample encode the identical CDR3. The V gene is TRBV5-1, the J gene TRBJ2-2; maybe TRBD2 (6 bases). The germline gives CDR1 SGHRS, CDR2 YFSETQ. The length of the CDR3 is 16 residues. V gave up 2 bases and J gave up 0 bases, with 11 bases separating them. The CDR3 bases are TGCGCCAGCAGCTTAGCGGGCACAACGAACACCGGGGAGCTGTTTTTT. Translating gives CASSLAGTTNTGELFF.

The chain is built from TRBV4-1 and TRBJ2-3; 10 nucleotides align to TRBD2. This CDR3 has 17 amino acids. Trimming cost V 1 base and J 5 bases; bases outside gene matches: 9. Germline V gives CDR1 MGHRA, CDR2 YSYEKL. CDR3 sequence (DNA): TGCGCCAGCAGCCAAGTAGGGCTAGCGGGAGTGGTAGATACGCAGTATTTT. Amino acid sequence: CASSQVGLAGVVDTQYF.

The chain uses TRBV7-2 and TRBJ2-5, with 10 nucleotides matching TRBD1. Germline CDR1 SGHTA, CDR2 FQGNSA. This CDR3 comprises 14 residues. The V segment lost 5 bases and the J segment 4 bases; nucleotides outside the gene matches: 4. CDR3 bases: TGTGCCAGCAGCGGCCGGGACAGGGGAGAGACCCAGTACTTC. Its translation is CASSGRDRGETQYF.